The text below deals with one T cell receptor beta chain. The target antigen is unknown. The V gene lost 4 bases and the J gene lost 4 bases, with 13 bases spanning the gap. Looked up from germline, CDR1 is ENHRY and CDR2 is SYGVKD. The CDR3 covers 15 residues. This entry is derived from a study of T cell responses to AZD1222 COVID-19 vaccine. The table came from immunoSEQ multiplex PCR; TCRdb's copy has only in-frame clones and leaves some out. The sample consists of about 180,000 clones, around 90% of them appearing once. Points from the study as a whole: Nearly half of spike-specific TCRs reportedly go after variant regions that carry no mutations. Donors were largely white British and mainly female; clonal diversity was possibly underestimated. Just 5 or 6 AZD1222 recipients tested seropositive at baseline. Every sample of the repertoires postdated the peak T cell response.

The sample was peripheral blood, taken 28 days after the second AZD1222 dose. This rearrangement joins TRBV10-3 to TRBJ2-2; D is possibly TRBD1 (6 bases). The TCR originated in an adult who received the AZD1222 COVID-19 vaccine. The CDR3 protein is CAISGFEGGTGELFF. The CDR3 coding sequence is TGTGCCATCAGTGGGTTCGAAGGGGGCACCGGGGAGCTGTTTTTT.